This TCR beta chain emerged from a study of blood T cell repertoires in COVID-19. The CDR3 is made up of 15 amino acids. Germline V gene lookup returns CDR1 MDHEN and CDR2 SYDVKM. V lost 5 bases and J 0 bases, leaving 10 bases between the germline ends. Assay: immunoSEQ multiplex PCR; the TCRdb copy retains only in-frame clones and omits some. The sample has roughly 250,000 clones; about 80% are singletons. This chain links TRBV28 with TRBJ1-4, with unresolved D. The TCR sequence derives from a person between 65 and 80 years old with COVID-19, enrolled during active disease. The sequenced sample was peripheral blood. This CDR3 is CASSAPGTTNEKLFF. CDR3 coding DNA: TGTGCCAGCAGTGCCCCCGGGACAACTAATGAAAAACTGTTTTTT. The full variable domain, completed using reference TRBV28 and TRBJ1-4, is DVKVTQSSRYLVKRTGEKVFLECVQDMDHENMFWYRQDPGLGLRLIYFSYDVKMKEKGDIPEGYSVSREKKERFSLILESASTNQTSMYLCASSAPGTTNEKLFFGSGTQLSVL.